This T cell receptor (beta chain) stems from a study of blood T cell repertoires in COVID-19 (dated by TCRdb to the early 2020s). At the level of the whole study: Samples covering the acute and convalescent phases of COVID-19 were provided by collaborators in the United States, Italy and Spain. The material from the prospective study consisted of cDNA or gDNA derived from T cells, B-cell-depleted T cells, or PBMCs. The dataset comprised deeply sampled blood TCRbeta repertoires from subjects exposed to, actively infected with, or recovered from COVID-19. The repertoires were released in a freely available public database meant as a resource for research on the immune response to SARS-CoV-2. Samples were obtained from the ongoing ImmuneRACE study (first 160 participants) and from about 1,300 subjects provided by 6 global collaborators. Nearly every sample came with metadata listing a de-identified subject ID, COVID-19 status, age in years and sex. HLA class I and class II types, where available, came from metadata supplied by the sample provider rather than from assay-based typing.

As regards this clone: The target of this receptor is not known. No base quality information exists; no much larger clone differs at one position.

TCRbeta CDR3 regions were amplified from genomic DNA by means of the immunoSEQ Assay, a bias-controlled multiplex PCR. From the authors' description of their analysis: The number of nucleated cells in each sample was estimated from the amplification of reference gene primers within the assay. Sequence reads were collapsed and filtered to measure the absolute abundance of every unique TCRbeta CDR3 rearrangement. For each sample, productive Simpson clonality was calculated by taking the square root of Simpson's diversity index across productive rearrangements. TCRdb stores this immuneACCESS table with in-frame sequences only. Part of the clones is absent; in the studies checked, under half of the shortfall reflects unresolved V genes, and no reason is known for the rest. Clonal size and the V and J genes are those of that table, whereas D and trimming came from the DNA. This sample lists about 220,000 clones; roughly four fifths were detected once. The top ten constitute more than 2% of the sample.

Findings and caveats that apply to the study as a whole: The quantity of clinical and demographic metadata differed by source and by participant and was supplied without curation.

The germline V gene provides CDR1 MGHRA and CDR2 YSYEKL. V is reduced by 0 bases and J by 6 bases, leaving a spacing of 14 bases between them. The CDR3 numbers 16 residues from cysteine through phenylalanine. Only the CDR3 DNA is retained, 48 bases long and in frame from the first base. Collaborating institutions collected whole blood in K2EDTA tubes following their own protocols. Collaborator samples were shipped for TCRbeta analysis as frozen whole blood, isolated PBMCs, or DNA extracted from either sample type. Sequencing input: peripheral blood. The receptor chain draws on TRBV4-1 and TRBJ1-4; TRBD1 is a weak D gene call, 5 bases matching. The source is a woman aged 55 to 70 with acute or convalescent COVID-19. The CDR3 in this case is CASSQDIWGGDEKLFF. DNA sequence: TGCGCCAGCAGCCAAGATATATGGGGGGGGGATGAAAAACTGTTTTTT.